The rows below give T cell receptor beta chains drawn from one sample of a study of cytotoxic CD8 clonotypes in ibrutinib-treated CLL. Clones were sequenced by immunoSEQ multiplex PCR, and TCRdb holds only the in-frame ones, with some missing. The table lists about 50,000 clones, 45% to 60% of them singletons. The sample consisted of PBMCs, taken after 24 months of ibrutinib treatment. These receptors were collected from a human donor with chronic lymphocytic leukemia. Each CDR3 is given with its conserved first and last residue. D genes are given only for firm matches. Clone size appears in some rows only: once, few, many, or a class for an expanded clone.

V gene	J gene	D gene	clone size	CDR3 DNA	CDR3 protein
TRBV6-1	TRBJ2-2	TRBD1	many	TGTGCCAGCCTGACGACAGGGGGAACCGGGGAGCTGTTTTTT	CASLTTGGTGELFF
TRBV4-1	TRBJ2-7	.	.	TGCGCCAGCAGCCAAGTGCTGACGGGGGCCCGGATCTCCTACGAGCAGTACTTC	CASSQVLTGARISYEQYF
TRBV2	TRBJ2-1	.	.	TGTGCCAGCAGTAAAACCGTAACCTACAATGAGCAGTTCTTC	CASSKTVTYNEQFF
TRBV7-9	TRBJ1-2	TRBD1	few	TGTGCCAGCAGCCGAAGGGGGCAGGGCTATGGCTACACCTTC	CASSRRGQGYGYTF
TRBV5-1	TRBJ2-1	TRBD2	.	TGCGCCAGCAGCGTTGGTAGCGGGGACTACAATGAGCAGTTCTTC	CASSVGSGDYNEQFF
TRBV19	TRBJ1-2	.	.	TGTGCCAGTAGTGCAAGGGGGTACGATGGCTACACCTTC	CASSARGYDGYTF
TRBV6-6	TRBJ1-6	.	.	TGTGCCAGCAGTTTGGCCGGGGTGTCACCCCTCCACTTT	CASSLAGVSPLHF
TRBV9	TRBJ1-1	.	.	TGTGCCAGCAAGGAGGGAACGAACACTGAAGCTTTCTTT	CASKEGTNTEAFF
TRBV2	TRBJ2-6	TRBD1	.	TGTGCCAGCAGTGAAGGGAGGACAGGGACCCCCTCTGGGGCCAACGTCCTGACTTTC	CASSEGRTGTPSGANVLTF
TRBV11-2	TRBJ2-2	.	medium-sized	TGTGCCAGCAGCTTAGAGTGGAACACCGGGGAGCTGTTTTTT	CASSLEWNTGELFF
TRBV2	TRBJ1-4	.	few	TGTGCCAGCAGTGAATGGGCGGGGGAAAAACTGTTTTTT	CASSEWAGEKLFF
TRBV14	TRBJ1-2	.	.	TGTGCCAGCAGCCCCCCCGGTGTTGGGACACTGGGCTACACCTTC	CASSPPGVGTLGYTF
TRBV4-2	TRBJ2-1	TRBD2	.	TGTGCCAGCAGCCCGGCCCACCGGCCGGGACTAGCTAGCTCCTACAATGAGCAGTTCTTC	CASSPAHRPGLASSYNEQFF
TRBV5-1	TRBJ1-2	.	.	TGCGCCAGCAGCTTGGCCATATACAAAGCGGCTAACTATGGCTACACCTTC	CASSLAIYKAANYGYTF
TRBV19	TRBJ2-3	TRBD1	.	TGTGCCAGTAGTATAGGGACAGGGGAAGGCACAGATACGCAGTATTTT	CASSIGTGEGTDTQYF
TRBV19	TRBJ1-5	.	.	TGTGCCAGTAGTATTGTTACAGCGGCGTATAATCAGCCCCAGCATTTT	CASSIVTAAYNQPQHF
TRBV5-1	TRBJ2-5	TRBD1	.	TGCGCCAGCAGCGCCCGACAGGGATCCGAAGAGACCCAGTACTTC	CASSARQGSEETQYF
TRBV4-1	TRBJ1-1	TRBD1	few	TGCGCCAGCAGCCAGCTGGGACAGGGAGGTTTGGCTTTCTTT	CASSQLGQGGLAFF